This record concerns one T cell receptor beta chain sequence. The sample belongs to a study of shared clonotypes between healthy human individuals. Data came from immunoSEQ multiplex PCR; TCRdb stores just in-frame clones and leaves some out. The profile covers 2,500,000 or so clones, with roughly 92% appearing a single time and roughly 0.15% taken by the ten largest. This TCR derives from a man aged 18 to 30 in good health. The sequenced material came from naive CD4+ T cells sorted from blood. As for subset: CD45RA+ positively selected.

CDR3 nucleotide sequence: TGTGCCAGCAGCGTTAACGCAAACTATGGCTACACCTTC. Amino acid sequence: CASSVNANYGYTF. The chain is built from TRBV9 and TRBJ1-2; unclear D gene. V was trimmed by 2 bases and J by 2 bases, leaving 7 bases between them. Per germline, CDR1 SGDLS and CDR2 YYNGEE. CDR3 size: 13 residues.